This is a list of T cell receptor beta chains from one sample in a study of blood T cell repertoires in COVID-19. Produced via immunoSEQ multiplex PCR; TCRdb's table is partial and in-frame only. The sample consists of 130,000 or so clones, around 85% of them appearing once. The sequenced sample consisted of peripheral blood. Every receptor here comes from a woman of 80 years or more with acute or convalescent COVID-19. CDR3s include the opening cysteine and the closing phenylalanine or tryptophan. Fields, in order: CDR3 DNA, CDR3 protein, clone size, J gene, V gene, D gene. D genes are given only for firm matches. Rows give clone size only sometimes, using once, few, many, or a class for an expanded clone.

CDR3 DNA: TGTGCCAGCAGTGGAGAACAGGGGGACACTGAAGCTTTCTTT
CDR3 protein: CASSGEQGDTEAFF
clone size: NA
J gene: TRBJ1-1
V gene: TRBV2
D gene: TRBD1

CDR3 DNA: TGCGCCAGCAGCCAAGATGGGGCAGGAAACACTGAAGCTTTCTTT
CDR3 protein: CASSQDGAGNTEAFF
clone size: NA
J gene: TRBJ1-1
V gene: TRBV4-3
D gene: NA

CDR3 DNA: TGTGCCAGCAGACCAATCGGACAGGGAGGGAACACTGAAGCTTTCTTT
CDR3 protein: CASRPIGQGGNTEAFF
clone size: NA
J gene: TRBJ1-1
V gene: TRBV27
D gene: TRBD1

CDR3 DNA: TGTGCCAGCACCACAGGGGGGAGAGAGTATGGCTACACCTTC
CDR3 protein: CASTTGGREYGYTF
clone size: NA
J gene: TRBJ1-2
V gene: TRBV6-6
D gene: TRBD1

CDR3 DNA: TGTGCCAGCAGCTGGGTGAGGGGGGGAAAGGCTATTCGCACAGATACGCAGTATTTT
CDR3 protein: CASSWVRGGKAIRTDTQYF
clone size: NA
J gene: TRBJ2-3
V gene: TRBV7-2
D gene: NA

CDR3 DNA: TGTGCCAGCAGCGTCTCTTCCGGGACAAAAGAGACCCAGTACTTC
CDR3 protein: CASSVSSGTKETQYF
clone size: NA
J gene: TRBJ2-5
V gene: TRBV9
D gene: NA

CDR3 DNA: TGTGCCAGTACCAGGACTAGCGGGGGGCCCACAGATACGCAGTATTTT
CDR3 protein: CASTRTSGGPTDTQYF
clone size: NA
J gene: TRBJ2-3
V gene: TRBV19
D gene: TRBD2

CDR3 DNA: TGTGCCAGCAGTCCCTACAGGGTGACCGGAAACACCATATATTTT
CDR3 protein: CASSPYRVTGNTIYF
clone size: few
J gene: TRBJ1-3
V gene: TRBV2
D gene: NA

CDR3 DNA: TGTGCCAGCAGTCCCGAGAAGCTAGCGCAAAATTACAATGAGCAGTTCTTC
CDR3 protein: CASSPEKLAQNYNEQFF
clone size: NA
J gene: TRBJ2-1
V gene: TRBV9
D gene: NA

CDR3 DNA: TGTGCCAGCAGTCCTGGCCTCACAGGGGGCTATGGCTACACCTTC
CDR3 protein: CASSPGLTGGYGYTF
clone size: few
J gene: TRBJ1-2
V gene: TRBV27
D gene: TRBD1

CDR3 DNA: TGTGCCAGCAGCTTAGTTCGGTTTAGCGACACCTACGAGCAGTACTTC
CDR3 protein: CASSLVRFSDTYEQYF
clone size: NA
J gene: TRBJ2-7
V gene: TRBV11-2
D gene: NA

CDR3 DNA: TGTGCCAGCAGAGGGGCCCAACAGGGGATCGGCTACACCTTC
CDR3 protein: CASRGAQQGIGYTF
clone size: NA
J gene: TRBJ1-2
V gene: TRBV2
D gene: TRBD1

CDR3 DNA: TGTGCCAGCACCTTGATCCGGGACAGGGTACGCACAGATACGCAGTATTTT
CDR3 protein: CASTLIRDRVRTDTQYF
clone size: NA
J gene: TRBJ2-3
V gene: TRBV2
D gene: TRBD1

CDR3 DNA: TGTGCCAGCACTGGAGTCATGGGGCCTGAAGCTTTCTTT
CDR3 protein: CASTGVMGPEAFF
clone size: NA
J gene: TRBJ1-1
V gene: TRBV25-1
D gene: NA

CDR3 DNA: TGCGCCAGCAGCCAAGAAGGGGGCGGGATGTTCACTGAAGCTTTCTTT
CDR3 protein: CASSQEGGGMFTEAFF
clone size: once
J gene: TRBJ1-1
V gene: TRBV4-1
D gene: TRBD1

CDR3 DNA: TGTGCCAGCAGCCGAGACCGGAGCTCTGGAAACACCATATATTTT
CDR3 protein: CASSRDRSSGNTIYF
clone size: NA
J gene: TRBJ1-3
V gene: TRBV2
D gene: NA

CDR3 DNA: TGTGCCAGCAGTGACCTCGGGGGACGCAACTATGGCTACACCTTC
CDR3 protein: CASSDLGGRNYGYTF
clone size: NA
J gene: TRBJ1-2
V gene: TRBV6-1
D gene: NA

CDR3 DNA: TGCGCCAGCAGCCAGTATACTAGCTCCTCGGGGTACAATGAGCAGTTCTTC
CDR3 protein: CASSQYTSSSGYNEQFF
clone size: NA
J gene: TRBJ2-1
V gene: TRBV4-3
D gene: NA

CDR3 DNA: TGTGCCAGCATGAGGGGGCAGACTACCAATCAGCCCCAGCATTTT
CDR3 protein: CASMRGQTTNQPQHF
clone size: few
J gene: TRBJ1-5
V gene: TRBV2
D gene: TRBD1

CDR3 DNA: TGTGCCAGCAGCTTCCGACAGGGGATAAGGGAGCAGTACTTC
CDR3 protein: CASSFRQGIREQYF
clone size: NA
J gene: TRBJ2-7
V gene: TRBV7-2
D gene: TRBD1

CDR3 DNA: TGTGCCAGCAGTGCGGGGGGACTAGCAGCCTACAATGAGCAGTTCTTC
CDR3 protein: CASSAGGLAAYNEQFF
clone size: NA
J gene: TRBJ2-1
V gene: TRBV28
D gene: TRBD2

CDR3 DNA: TGTGCCAGCAGACTTCGGGAGGGCCGCACAGATACGCAGTATTTT
CDR3 protein: CASRLREGRTDTQYF
clone size: NA
J gene: TRBJ2-3
V gene: TRBV2
D gene: TRBD2

CDR3 DNA: TGTGCCAGCACCCATCTAGCGACCACCTACGAGCAGTACTTC
CDR3 protein: CASTHLATTYEQYF
clone size: few
J gene: TRBJ2-7
V gene: TRBV11-2
D gene: NA

CDR3 DNA: TGTGCCAGCAGCACCCGGACAGGGAACAATGAGCAGTTCTTC
CDR3 protein: CASSTRTGNNEQFF
clone size: NA
J gene: TRBJ2-1
V gene: TRBV7-9
D gene: TRBD1

CDR3 DNA: TGCGCCAGCAGCCAGGAGACAGGGCTTAACACTGAAGCTTTCTTT
CDR3 protein: CASSQETGLNTEAFF
clone size: NA
J gene: TRBJ1-1
V gene: TRBV4-3
D gene: TRBD1

CDR3 DNA: TGTGCCAGCAGCGCCTCACGGGACACTGAAGCTTTCTTT
CDR3 protein: CASSASRDTEAFF
clone size: NA
J gene: TRBJ1-1
V gene: TRBV9
D gene: NA

CDR3 DNA: TGTGCCAGCAGCCATACAGGTACCGGCGAGCAGTACTTC
CDR3 protein: CASSHTGTGEQYF
clone size: NA
J gene: TRBJ2-7
V gene: TRBV9
D gene: NA

CDR3 DNA: TGTGCCAGCAGCTTAAGAGCGGGGGTCGTGGGGTACGAGCAGTACTTC
CDR3 protein: CASSLRAGVVGYEQYF
clone size: NA
J gene: TRBJ2-7
V gene: TRBV13
D gene: TRBD2

CDR3 DNA: TGTGCCAGCAGCCAAGGGTGGGGCCTGGGGCCAACTAATGAAAAACTGTTTTTT
CDR3 protein: CASSQGWGLGPTNEKLFF
clone size: NA
J gene: TRBJ1-4
V gene: TRBV3-1/TRBV3-2
D gene: NA

CDR3 DNA: TGTGCCAGTAGTATCACAGGGATTAGCAATCAGCCCCAGCATTTT
CDR3 protein: CASSITGISNQPQHF
clone size: NA
J gene: TRBJ1-5
V gene: TRBV19
D gene: NA

CDR3 DNA: TGTGCCAGCAGCCGCACCCCCCTAGCGGGAAGCACAGATACGCAGTATTTT
CDR3 protein: CASSRTPLAGSTDTQYF
clone size: NA
J gene: TRBJ2-3
V gene: TRBV9
D gene: TRBD2

CDR3 DNA: TGTGCCAGCAGAAGGGGGGGGCCGCCTAAAGAGACCCAGTACTTC
CDR3 protein: CASRRGGPPKETQYF
clone size: once
J gene: TRBJ2-5
V gene: TRBV2
D gene: NA

CDR3 DNA: TGTGCCAGTAGTTACACAGGGGGGGGGACTGAAGCTTTCTTT
CDR3 protein: CASSYTGGGTEAFF
clone size: NA
J gene: TRBJ1-1
V gene: TRBV19
D gene: TRBD1

CDR3 DNA: TGTGCCAGCAGTGATATGAGGGGGCACACAGATACGCAGTATTTT
CDR3 protein: CASSDMRGHTDTQYF
clone size: NA
J gene: TRBJ2-3
V gene: TRBV2
D gene: TRBD1

CDR3 DNA: TGCGCCAGCAGCCGGGCCAGGGGGACCGGTAATTCACCCCTCCACTTT
CDR3 protein: CASSRARGTGNSPLHF
clone size: NA
J gene: TRBJ1-6
V gene: TRBV4-3
D gene: TRBD1

CDR3 DNA: TGCGCCAGCAGCCAGCGAGAGAGGCGGGAGGGGGTGGGGGCAGATACGCAGTATTTT
CDR3 protein: CASSQRERREGVGADTQYF
clone size: NA
J gene: TRBJ2-3
V gene: TRBV4-3
D gene: TRBD2

CDR3 DNA: TGTGCCAGCAGCTTAGTGGGCAGCTCCTACGAGCAGTACTTC
CDR3 protein: CASSLVGSSYEQYF
clone size: NA
J gene: TRBJ2-7
V gene: TRBV7-9
D gene: NA

CDR3 DNA: TGTGCCACCAGAAGGACAGGTGGGAACACTGAAGCTTTCTTT
CDR3 protein: CATRRTGGNTEAFF
clone size: NA
J gene: TRBJ1-1
V gene: TRBV6-5
D gene: TRBD1

CDR3 DNA: TGTGCCAGCAGTTTGCGAGGCTACGAGCAGTACTTC
CDR3 protein: CASSLRGYEQYF
clone size: NA
J gene: TRBJ2-7
V gene: TRBV27
D gene: NA

CDR3 DNA: TGTGCCAGCAGCTTGGGACAGGGACCCAATGAGCAGTTCTTC
CDR3 protein: CASSLGQGPNEQFF
clone size: NA
J gene: TRBJ2-1
V gene: TRBV5-4
D gene: TRBD1

CDR3 DNA: TGTGCCAGCAGCCCAACAGGCTATGGCTACACCTTC
CDR3 protein: CASSPTGYGYTF
clone size: NA
J gene: TRBJ1-2
V gene: TRBV5-6
D gene: NA

CDR3 DNA: TGTGCCAGCAGTTCCGCAGGGGCGGGGAGGGGCTACGAGCAGTACTTC
CDR3 protein: CASSSAGAGRGYEQYF
clone size: NA
J gene: TRBJ2-7
V gene: TRBV7-2
D gene: NA

CDR3 DNA: TGTGCCAGCAGCCAATTCGGAGGCAGGGGTAATGAGCAGTTCTTC
CDR3 protein: CASSQFGGRGNEQFF
clone size: once
J gene: TRBJ2-1
V gene: TRBV3-1/TRBV3-2
D gene: NA

CDR3 DNA: TGTGCCAGCAGCTTGGAGGGAGGGCGATACGAGCAGTACTTC
CDR3 protein: CASSLEGGRYEQYF
clone size: NA
J gene: TRBJ2-7
V gene: TRBV5-6
D gene: TRBD2

CDR3 DNA: TGCGCCAGCAGCTACCCGGGGAGGGCGAATGAAAAACTGTTTTTT
CDR3 protein: CASSYPGRANEKLFF
clone size: few
J gene: TRBJ1-4
V gene: TRBV4-1
D gene: NA

CDR3 DNA: TGTGCCAGCAGCAAAGCACCGGGAATCGAAAACACCATATATTTT
CDR3 protein: CASSKAPGIENTIYF
clone size: NA
J gene: TRBJ1-3
V gene: TRBV21-1
D gene: NA

CDR3 DNA: TGTGCCAGTAGTATTTCTTCAGGGGGCCTCACTGAAGCTTTCTTT
CDR3 protein: CASSISSGGLTEAFF
clone size: few
J gene: TRBJ1-1
V gene: TRBV19
D gene: TRBD1

CDR3 DNA: TGTGCCAGCAGCGCAACTAGCGGACCTGTGGGTGAGCAGTTCTTC
CDR3 protein: CASSATSGPVGEQFF
clone size: NA
J gene: TRBJ2-1
V gene: TRBV6-2/TRBV6-3
D gene: TRBD2

CDR3 DNA: TGCGCCAGCAGCTTGGGGCAGGGGGGTCAAGGAAAACTGTTTTTT
CDR3 protein: CASSLGQGGQGKLFF
clone size: NA
J gene: TRBJ1-4
V gene: TRBV5-1
D gene: TRBD1

CDR3 DNA: TGTGCCAGCAGCCCCGGGGCGGGAGCGTGGGACTATGGCTACACCTTC
CDR3 protein: CASSPGAGAWDYGYTF
clone size: NA
J gene: TRBJ1-2
V gene: TRBV9
D gene: NA